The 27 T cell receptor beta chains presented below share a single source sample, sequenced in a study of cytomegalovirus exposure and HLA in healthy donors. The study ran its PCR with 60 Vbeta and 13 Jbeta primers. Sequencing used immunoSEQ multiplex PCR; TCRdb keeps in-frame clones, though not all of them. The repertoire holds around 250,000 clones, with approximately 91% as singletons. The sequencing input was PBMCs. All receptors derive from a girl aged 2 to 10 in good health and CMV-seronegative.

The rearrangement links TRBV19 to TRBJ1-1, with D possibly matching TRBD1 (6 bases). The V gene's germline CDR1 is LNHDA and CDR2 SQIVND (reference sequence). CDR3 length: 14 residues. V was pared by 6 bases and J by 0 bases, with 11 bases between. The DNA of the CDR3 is TGTGCCAGTAGACCTGGACAGTTGAACACTGAAGCTTTCTTT. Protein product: CASRPGQLNTEAFF.

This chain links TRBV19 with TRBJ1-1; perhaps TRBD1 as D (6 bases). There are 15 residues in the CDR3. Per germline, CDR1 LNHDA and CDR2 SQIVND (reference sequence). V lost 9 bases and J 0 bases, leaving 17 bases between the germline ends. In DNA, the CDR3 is TGTGCCAGCGGGGATTCGGGACACTTGAACACTGAAGCTTTCTTT. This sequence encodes CASGDSGHLNTEAFF. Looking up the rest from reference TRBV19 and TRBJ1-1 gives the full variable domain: DGGITQSPKYLFRKEGQNVTLSCEQNLNHDAMYWYRQDPGQGLRLIYYSQIVNDFQKGDIAEGYSVSREKKESFPLTVTSAQKNPTAFYLCASGDSGHLNTEAFFGQGTRLTVV.

CDR3 amino acids: CASSQANTGDRVGEKLFF. In DNA form, the CDR3 reads TGTGCCAGCAGCCAAGCCAATACCGGGGACAGGGTAGGCGAAAAACTGTTTTTT. This chain uses TRBV4-2 with TRBJ1-4; 9 bases match TRBD1. Unmatched junction bases numbered 14, after V lost 1 base and J lost 8 bases. The CDR3 extends over 18 amino acids. The V gene's germline CDR1 is LGHNA and CDR2 YNFKEQ.

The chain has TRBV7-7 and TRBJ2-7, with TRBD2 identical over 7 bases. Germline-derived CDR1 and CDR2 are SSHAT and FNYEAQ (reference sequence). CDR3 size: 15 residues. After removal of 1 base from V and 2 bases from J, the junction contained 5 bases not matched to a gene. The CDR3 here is CASSLDSGPTYEQYF. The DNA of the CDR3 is TGTGCCAGCAGCTTAGATAGCGGGCCAACCTACGAGCAGTACTTC.

The CDR3 sequence is CASSKGATGTNEKLFF. The DNA of the CDR3 is TGTGCCAGCAGCAAAGGGGCGACAGGAACTAATGAAAAACTGTTTTTT. This chain joins TRBV21-1 and TRBJ1-4; TRBD1, the table's D call, lacks a check against the DNA. TRBV21-1 is marked as a pseudogene. CDR3 length: 16 amino acids.

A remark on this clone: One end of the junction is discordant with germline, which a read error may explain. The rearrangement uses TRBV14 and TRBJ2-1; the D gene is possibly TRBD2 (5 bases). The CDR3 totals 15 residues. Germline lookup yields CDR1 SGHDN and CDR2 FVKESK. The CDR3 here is CVSSQGPGVAYEQFF. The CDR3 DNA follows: TGTGTCAGCAGCCAAGGCCCCGGGGTGGCTTATGAGCAGTTCTTC.

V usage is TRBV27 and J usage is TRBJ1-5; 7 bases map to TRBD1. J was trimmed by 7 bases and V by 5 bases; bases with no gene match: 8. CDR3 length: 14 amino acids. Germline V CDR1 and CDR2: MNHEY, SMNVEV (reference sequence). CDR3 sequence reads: CASSPGQAGQPQHF. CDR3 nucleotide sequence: TGTGCCAGCAGTCCCGGACAGGCGGGCCAGCCCCAGCATTTT.

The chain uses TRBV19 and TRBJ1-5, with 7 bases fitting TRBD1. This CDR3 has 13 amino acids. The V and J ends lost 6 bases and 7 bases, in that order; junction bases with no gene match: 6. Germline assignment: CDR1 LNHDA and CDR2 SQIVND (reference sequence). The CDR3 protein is CASREDRLQPQHF. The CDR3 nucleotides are TGTGCCAGTAGGGAGGACAGGCTGCAGCCCCAGCATTTT. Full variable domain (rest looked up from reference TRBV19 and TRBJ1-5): DGGITQSPKYLFRKEGQNVTLSCEQNLNHDAMYWYRQDPGQGLRLIYYSQIVNDFQKGDIAEGYSVSREKKESFPLTVTSAQKNPTAFYLCASREDRLQPQHFGDGTRLSIL.

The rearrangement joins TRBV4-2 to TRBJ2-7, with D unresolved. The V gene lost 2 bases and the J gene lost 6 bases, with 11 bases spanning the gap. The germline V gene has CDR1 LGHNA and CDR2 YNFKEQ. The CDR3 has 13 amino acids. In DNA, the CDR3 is TGTGCCAGCAGCCAATTCATGAGAGGCGAGCAGTACTTC. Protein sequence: CASSQFMRGEQYF.

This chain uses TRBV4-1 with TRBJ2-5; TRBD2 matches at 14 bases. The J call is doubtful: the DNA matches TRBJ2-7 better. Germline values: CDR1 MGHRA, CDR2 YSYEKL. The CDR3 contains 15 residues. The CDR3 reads CASSQTSGGAREQYF. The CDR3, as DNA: TGCGCCAGCAGCCAGACTAGCGGGGGGGCACGCGAGCAGTACTTC.

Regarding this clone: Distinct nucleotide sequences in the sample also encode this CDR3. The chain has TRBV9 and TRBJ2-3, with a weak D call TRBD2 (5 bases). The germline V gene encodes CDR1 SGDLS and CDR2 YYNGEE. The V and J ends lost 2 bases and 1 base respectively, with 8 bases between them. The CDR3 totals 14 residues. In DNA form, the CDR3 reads TGTGCCAGCAGCGTTTTGGGAGGCACAGATACGCAGTATTTT. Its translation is CASSVLGGTDTQYF.

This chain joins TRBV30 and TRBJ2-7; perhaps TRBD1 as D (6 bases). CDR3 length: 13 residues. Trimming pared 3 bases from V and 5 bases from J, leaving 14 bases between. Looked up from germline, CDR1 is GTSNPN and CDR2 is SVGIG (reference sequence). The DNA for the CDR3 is TGTGCCTGGAGACCAACAGGGCACCACGAGCAGTACTTC. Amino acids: CAWRPTGHHEQYF.

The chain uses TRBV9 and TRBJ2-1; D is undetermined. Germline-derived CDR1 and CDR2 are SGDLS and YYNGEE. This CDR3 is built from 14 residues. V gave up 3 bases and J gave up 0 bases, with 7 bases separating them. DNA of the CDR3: TGTGCCAGCAGCGATGCGAGCTCCTACAATGAGCAGTTCTTC. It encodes CASSDASSYNEQFF.

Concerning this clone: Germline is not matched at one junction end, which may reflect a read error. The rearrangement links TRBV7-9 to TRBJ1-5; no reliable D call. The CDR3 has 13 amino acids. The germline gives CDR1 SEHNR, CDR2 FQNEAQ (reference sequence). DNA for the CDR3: TGTTCCAGCAGCTTAGGAGTCGGTCAGCCCCAGCATTTT. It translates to CSSSLGVGQPQHF.

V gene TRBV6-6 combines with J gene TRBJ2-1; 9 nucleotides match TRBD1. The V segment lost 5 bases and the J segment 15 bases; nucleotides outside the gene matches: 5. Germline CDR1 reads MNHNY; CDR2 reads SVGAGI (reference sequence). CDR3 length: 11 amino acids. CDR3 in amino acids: CASSDGTGLFF. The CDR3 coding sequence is TGTGCCAGCAGTGACGGGACAGGGCTGTTCTTC.

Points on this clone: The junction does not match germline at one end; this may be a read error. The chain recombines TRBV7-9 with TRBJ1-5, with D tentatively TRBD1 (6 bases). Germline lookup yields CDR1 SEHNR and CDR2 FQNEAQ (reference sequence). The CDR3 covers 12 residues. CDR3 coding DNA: TGTTCCAGCAGCTTAGGGGGAGGGCTCCAGCATTTT. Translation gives CSSSLGGGLQHF.

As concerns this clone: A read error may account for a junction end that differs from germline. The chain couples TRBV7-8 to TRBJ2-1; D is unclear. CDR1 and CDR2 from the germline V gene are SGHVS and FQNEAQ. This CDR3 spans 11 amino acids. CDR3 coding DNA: TGTGCCAGCAGCTCCGACAATGAGCAGTTCTTC. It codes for CASSSDNEQFF.

CDR3 nucleotide sequence: TGTGCCAGCAATCCGGGAGAGGCCTACAATGAGCAGTTCTTC. As protein: CASNPGEAYNEQFF. This chain links TRBV6-1 with TRBJ2-1; TRBD2 might be the D (6 bases). V was clipped by 7 bases and J by 2 bases, with 12 bases between them. Germline CDR1 reads MNHNS; CDR2 reads SASEGT. CDR3 length: 14 residues.

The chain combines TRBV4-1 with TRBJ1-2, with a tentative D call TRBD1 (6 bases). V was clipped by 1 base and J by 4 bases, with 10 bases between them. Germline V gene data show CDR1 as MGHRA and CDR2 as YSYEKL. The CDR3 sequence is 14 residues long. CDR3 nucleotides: TGCGCCAGCAGCCAAGTAGTGGGGGCCTATGGCTACACCTTC. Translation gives CASSQVVGAYGYTF.

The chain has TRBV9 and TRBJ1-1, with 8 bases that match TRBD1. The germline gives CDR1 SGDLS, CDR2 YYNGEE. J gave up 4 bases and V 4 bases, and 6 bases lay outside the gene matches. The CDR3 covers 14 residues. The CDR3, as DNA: TGTGCCAGCAGCAGCGCAGGGGGCGGCACTGAAGCTTTCTTT. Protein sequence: CASSSAGGGTEAFF.

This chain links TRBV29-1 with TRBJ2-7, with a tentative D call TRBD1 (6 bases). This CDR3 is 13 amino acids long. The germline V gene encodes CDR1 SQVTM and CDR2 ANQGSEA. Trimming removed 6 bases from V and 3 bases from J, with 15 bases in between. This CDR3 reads CSVLRQEGYEQYF. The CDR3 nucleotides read TGCAGCGTCCTAAGACAGGAAGGCTACGAGCAGTACTTC.

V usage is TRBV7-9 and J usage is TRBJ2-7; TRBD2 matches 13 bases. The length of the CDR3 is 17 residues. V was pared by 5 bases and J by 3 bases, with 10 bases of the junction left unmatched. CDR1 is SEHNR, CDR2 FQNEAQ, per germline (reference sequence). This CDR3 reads CASSALAGGQGSYEQYF. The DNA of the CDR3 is TGTGCCAGCAGCGCACTAGCGGGAGGGCAAGGAAGCTACGAGCAGTACTTC.

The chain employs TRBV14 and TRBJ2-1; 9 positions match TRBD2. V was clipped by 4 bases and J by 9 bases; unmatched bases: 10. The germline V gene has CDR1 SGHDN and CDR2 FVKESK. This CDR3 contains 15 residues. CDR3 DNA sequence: TGTGCCAGCAGCCTTACTAGCGGGCAGGGTAGTGAGCAGTTCTTC. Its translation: CASSLTSGQGSEQFF.

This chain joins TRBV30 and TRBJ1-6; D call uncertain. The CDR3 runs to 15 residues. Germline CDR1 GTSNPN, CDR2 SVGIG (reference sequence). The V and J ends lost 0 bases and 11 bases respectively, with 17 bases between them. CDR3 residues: CAWSVPPQNGAPLHF. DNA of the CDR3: TGTGCCTGGAGTGTACCTCCTCAGAACGGGGCACCCCTCCACTTT.

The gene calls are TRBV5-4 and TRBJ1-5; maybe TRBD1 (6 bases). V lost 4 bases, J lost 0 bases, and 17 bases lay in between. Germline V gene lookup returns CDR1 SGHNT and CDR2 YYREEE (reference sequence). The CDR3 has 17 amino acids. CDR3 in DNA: TGTGCCAGCAGCAACGGGGGGGCAGTCAATAGCAATCAGCCCCAGCATTTT. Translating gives CASSNGGAVNSNQPQHF.

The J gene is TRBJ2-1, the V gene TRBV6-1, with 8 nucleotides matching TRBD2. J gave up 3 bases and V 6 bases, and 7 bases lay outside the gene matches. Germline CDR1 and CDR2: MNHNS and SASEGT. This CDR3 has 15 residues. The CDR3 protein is CASRVSGGLYNEQFF. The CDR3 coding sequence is TGTGCCAGCAGGGTTTCGGGGGGGCTCTACAATGAGCAGTTCTTC.

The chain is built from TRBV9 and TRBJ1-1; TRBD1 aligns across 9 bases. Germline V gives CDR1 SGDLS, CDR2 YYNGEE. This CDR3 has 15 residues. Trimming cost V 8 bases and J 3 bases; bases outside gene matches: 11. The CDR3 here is CASSKQGAKDTEAFF. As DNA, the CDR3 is TGTGCCAGTTCCAAACAGGGGGCCAAGGACACTGAAGCTTTCTTT.